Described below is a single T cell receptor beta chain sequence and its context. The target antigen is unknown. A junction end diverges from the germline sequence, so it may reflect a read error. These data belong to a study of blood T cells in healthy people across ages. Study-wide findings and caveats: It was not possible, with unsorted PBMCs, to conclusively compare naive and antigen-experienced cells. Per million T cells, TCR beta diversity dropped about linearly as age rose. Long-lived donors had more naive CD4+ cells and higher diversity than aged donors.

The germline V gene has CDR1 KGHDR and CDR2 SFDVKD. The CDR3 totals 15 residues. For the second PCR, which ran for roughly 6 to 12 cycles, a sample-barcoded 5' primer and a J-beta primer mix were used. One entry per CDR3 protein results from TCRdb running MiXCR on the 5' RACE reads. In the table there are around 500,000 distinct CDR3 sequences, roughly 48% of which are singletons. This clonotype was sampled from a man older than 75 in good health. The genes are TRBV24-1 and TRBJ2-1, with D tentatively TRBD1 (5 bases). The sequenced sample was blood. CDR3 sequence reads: CATGDGHSRSNEQFF. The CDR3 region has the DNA TGTGCCACCGGTGATGGACACTCTCGGAGCAATGAGCAGTTCTTC.